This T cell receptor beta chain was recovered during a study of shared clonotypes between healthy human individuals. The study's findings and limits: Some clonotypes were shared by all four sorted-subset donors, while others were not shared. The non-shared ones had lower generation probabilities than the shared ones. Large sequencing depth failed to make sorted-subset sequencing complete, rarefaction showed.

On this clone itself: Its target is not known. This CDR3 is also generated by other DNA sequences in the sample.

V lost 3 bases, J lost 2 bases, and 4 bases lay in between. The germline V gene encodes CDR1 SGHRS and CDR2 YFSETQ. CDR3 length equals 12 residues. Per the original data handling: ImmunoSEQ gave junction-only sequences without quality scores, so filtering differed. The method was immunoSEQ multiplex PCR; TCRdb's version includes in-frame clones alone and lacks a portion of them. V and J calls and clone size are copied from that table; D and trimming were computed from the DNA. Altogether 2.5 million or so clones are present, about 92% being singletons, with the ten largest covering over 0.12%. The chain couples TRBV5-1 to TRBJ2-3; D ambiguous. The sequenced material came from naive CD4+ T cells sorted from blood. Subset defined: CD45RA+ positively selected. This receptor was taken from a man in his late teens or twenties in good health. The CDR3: CASSSATDTQYF. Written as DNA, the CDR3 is TGCGCCAGCAGCTCCGCCACAGATACGCAGTATTTT.